A selection of T cell receptor beta chains follows, all from one sample in a study of blood T cell repertoires in COVID-19. Libraries were prepared by immunoSEQ multiplex PCR; TCRdb keeps only in-frame clonotypes and omits some of them. This table has about 43,000 clones, over 70% appearing once. Sample: peripheral blood. Every receptor here comes from a woman aged 60 to 75 with acute or convalescent COVID-19. Both conserved end residues are trimmed from each CDR3. A clone size is listed for some rows: how often the clone was seen (once, few, many), or a class if it is expanded.

V gene	J gene	clone size	CDR3 protein
TRBV21-1	TRBJ1-6	once	ASRCSGQGYSPLH
TRBV5-6	TRBJ1-4	NA	ASSSGRSGEKLF
TRBV27	TRBJ1-5	NA	ASSVDRGDPCSNQPQH
TRBV7-9	TRBJ2-2	NA	ASSPLRAGTNTGELF
TRBV30	TRBJ2-6	NA	AWSHSGANVLT
TRBV27	TRBJ2-1	NA	ASSPDSYNEQF
TRBV29-1	TRBJ2-7	NA	SVGGGRYEQY
TRBV19	TRBJ1-5	NA	ASSINRNQPQH
TRBV7-2	TRBJ2-1	NA	ASSTRTDNEQF
TRBV18	TRBJ1-4	NA	ASSVTGGYEKLF
TRBV7-2	TRBJ1-2	NA	ASSKTGGPGYT